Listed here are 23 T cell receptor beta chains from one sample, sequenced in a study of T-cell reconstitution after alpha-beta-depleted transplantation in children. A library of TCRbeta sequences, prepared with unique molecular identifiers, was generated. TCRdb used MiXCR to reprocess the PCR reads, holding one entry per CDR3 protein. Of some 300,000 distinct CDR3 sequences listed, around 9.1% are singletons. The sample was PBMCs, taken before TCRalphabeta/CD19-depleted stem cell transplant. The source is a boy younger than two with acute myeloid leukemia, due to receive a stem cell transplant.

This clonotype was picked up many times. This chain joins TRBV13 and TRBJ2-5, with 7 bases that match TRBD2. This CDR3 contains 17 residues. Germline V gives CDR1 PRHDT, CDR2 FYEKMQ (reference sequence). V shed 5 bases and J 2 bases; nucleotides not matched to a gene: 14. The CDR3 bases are TGTGCCAGCAGCGCCCCGACCGCCTCGGGGGGTCAAGAGACCCAGTACTTC. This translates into CASSAPTASGGQETQYF.

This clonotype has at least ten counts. The CDR3 here is CASSFEDSFTDTQYF. DNA of the CDR3: TGCGCCAGCAGCTTTGAGGACAGCTTCACAGATACGCAGTATTTT. The chain has TRBV5-1 and TRBJ2-3; D is perhaps TRBD1 (6 bases). The V end lost 2 bases, the J end lost 2 bases, and 12 bases lay between the germline ends. There are 15 residues in the CDR3. Germline V gene sequence: CDR1 SGHRS, CDR2 YFSETQ.

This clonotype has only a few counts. The CDR3: CASSRYRGDTDTQYF. The CDR3 DNA sequence: TGTGCCAGCAGCCGTTACAGGGGGGACACAGATACGCAGTATTTT. The chain combines TRBV28 with TRBJ2-3; 8 nucleotides align to TRBD1. V lost 6 bases and J lost 2; bases outside the gene matches: 7. CDR1 is MDHEN and CDR2 is SYDVKM in the germline V gene. The CDR3 is 15 amino acids.

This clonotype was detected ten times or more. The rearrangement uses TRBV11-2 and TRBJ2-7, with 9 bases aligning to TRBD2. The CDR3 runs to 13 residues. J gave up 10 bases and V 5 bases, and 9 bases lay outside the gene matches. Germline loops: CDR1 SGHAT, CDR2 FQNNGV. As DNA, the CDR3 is TGTGCCAGCAGCGGGAATAGCGGGGGAGCCCAGTACTTC. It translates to CASSGNSGGAQYF.

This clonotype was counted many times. The CDR3 region has the DNA TGTGCCAGCAGCCACGGGACAGGGAACACTGAAGCTTTCTTT. Encoded protein: CASSHGTGNTEAFF. This sequence joins TRBV5-6 and TRBJ1-1, with 8 nucleotides matching TRBD1. This CDR3 is built from 14 residues. V shed 4 bases, J shed 1 base, and the junction held 3 bases outside the gene matches. From germline, CDR1 is SGHDT and CDR2 YYEEEE.

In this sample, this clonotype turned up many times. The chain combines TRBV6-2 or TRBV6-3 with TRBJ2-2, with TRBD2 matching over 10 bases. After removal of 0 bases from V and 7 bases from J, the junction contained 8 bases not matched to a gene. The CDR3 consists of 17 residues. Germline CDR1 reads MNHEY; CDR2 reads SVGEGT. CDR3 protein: CASSYSFTSGKVGELFF. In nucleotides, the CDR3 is TGTGCCAGCAGTTACTCCTTTACTAGCGGGAAGGTCGGGGAGCTGTTTTTT.

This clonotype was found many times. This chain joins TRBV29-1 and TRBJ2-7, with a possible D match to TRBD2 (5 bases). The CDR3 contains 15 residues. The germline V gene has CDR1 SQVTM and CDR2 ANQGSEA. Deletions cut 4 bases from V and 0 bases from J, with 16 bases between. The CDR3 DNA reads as TGCAGCGTTGGGTTCGGGGTGAAGAGCTCCTACGAGCAGTACTTC. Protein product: CSVGFGVKSSYEQYF.

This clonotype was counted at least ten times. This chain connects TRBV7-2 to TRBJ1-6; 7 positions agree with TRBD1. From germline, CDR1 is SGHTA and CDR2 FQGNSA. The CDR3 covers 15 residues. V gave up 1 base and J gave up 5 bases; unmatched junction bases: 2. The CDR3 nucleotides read TGTGCCAGCAGCTTAGTGGGACAGAATAATTCACCCCTCCACTTT. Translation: CASSLVGQNNSPLHF.

CDR3 loop: CSALQTGLRTEAFF. In DNA form, the CDR3 reads TGCAGTGCTCTACAGACAGGGCTGAGAACTGAAGCTTTCTTT. This sequence joins TRBV20-1 and TRBJ1-1; 7 nucleotides match TRBD1. CDR1 DFQATT and CDR2 SNEGSKA come from the germline V gene (reference sequence). CDR3 size: 14 residues. After removal of 5 bases from V and 5 bases from J, the junction contained 11 bases not matched to a gene.

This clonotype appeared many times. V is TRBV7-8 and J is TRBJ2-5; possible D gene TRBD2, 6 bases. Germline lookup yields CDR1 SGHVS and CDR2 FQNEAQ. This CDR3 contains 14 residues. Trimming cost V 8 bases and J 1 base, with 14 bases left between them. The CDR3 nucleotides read TGTGCCAGCGGACCCCGGGACTTCCAAGAGACCCAGTACTTC. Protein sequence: CASGPRDFQETQYF.

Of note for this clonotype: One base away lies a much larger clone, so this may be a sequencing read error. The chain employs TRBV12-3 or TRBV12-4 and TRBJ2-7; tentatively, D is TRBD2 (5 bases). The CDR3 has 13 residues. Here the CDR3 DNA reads TGTTCCAGCAGTTCCGAGGGATCCTACGAGCAGTACTTC. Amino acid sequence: CSSSSEGSYEQYF.

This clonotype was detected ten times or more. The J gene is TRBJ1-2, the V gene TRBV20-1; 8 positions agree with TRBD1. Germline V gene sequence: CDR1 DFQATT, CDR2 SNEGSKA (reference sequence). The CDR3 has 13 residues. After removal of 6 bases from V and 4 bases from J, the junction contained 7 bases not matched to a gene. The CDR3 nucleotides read TGCAGTGCCTTAATGACAGGGGCCTATGGCTACACCTTC. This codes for CSALMTGAYGYTF.

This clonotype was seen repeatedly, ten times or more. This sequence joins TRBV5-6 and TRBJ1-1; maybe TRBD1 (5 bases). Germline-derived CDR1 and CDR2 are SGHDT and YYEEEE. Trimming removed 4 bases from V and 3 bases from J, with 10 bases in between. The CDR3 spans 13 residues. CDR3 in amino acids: CASSLSQDTEAFF. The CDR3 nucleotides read TGTGCCAGCAGCCTCTCACAGGACACTGAAGCTTTCTTT.

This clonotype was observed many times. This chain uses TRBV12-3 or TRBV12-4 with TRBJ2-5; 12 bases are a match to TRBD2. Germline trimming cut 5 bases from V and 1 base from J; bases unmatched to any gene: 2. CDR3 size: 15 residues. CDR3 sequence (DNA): TGTGCCAGCAGTGTGACTAGCGGGGGCCAAGAGACCCAGTACTTC. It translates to CASSVTSGGQETQYF.

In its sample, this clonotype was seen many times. CDR3 sequence (DNA): TGTGCCAGCAGTTTAAGGGCGGACTCACCCCTCCACTTT. As protein: CASSLRADSPLHF. The chain links TRBV12-3 or TRBV12-4 to TRBJ1-6; D uncertain. V dropped 2 bases and J dropped 10 bases, with 9 bases sitting between them. The CDR3 has 13 amino acids.

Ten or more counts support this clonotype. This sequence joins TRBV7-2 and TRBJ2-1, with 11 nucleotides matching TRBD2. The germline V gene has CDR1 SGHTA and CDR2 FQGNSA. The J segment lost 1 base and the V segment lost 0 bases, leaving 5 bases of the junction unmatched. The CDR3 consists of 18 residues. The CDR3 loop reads CASSLASGGAGSYNEQFF. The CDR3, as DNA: TGTGCCAGCAGCTTAGCTAGCGGGGGGGCCGGGTCCTACAATGAGCAGTTCTTC.

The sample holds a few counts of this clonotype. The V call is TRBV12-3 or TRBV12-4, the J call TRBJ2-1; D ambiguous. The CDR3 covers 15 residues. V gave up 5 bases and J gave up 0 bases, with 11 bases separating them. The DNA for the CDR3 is TGTGCCAGCAGTGTATACAGAAGCTCCTACAATGAGCAGTTCTTC. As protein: CASSVYRSSYNEQFF.

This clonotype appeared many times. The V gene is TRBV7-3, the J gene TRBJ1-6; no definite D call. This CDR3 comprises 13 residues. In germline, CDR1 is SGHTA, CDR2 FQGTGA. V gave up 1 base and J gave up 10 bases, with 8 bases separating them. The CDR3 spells CASSLNPGSPLHF. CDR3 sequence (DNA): TGTGCCAGCAGCTTAAATCCTGGCTCACCCCTCCACTTT.

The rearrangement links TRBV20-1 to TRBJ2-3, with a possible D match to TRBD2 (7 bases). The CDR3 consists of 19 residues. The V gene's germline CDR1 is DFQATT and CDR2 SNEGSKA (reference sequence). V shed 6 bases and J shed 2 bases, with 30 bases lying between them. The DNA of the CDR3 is TGCAGTGCAAAGCTAGTGGGGGGGGGCCCGGATGGCAACACAGATACGCAGTATTTT. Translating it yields CSAKLVGGGPDGNTDTQYF.

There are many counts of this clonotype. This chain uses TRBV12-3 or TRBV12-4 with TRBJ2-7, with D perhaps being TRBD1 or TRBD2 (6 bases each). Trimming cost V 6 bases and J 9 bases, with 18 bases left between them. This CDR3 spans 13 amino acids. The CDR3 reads CASSPGTGAGQYF. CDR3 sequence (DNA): TGTGCCAGCAGCCCCGGTACGGGGGCAGGGCAGTACTTC.

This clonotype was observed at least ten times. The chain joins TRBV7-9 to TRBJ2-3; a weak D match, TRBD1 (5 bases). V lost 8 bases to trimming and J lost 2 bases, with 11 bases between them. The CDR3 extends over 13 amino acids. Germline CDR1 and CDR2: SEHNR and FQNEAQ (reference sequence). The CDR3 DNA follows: TGTGCCAGCCCGGAAGGGGCCACAGATACGCAGTATTTT. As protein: CASPEGATDTQYF.

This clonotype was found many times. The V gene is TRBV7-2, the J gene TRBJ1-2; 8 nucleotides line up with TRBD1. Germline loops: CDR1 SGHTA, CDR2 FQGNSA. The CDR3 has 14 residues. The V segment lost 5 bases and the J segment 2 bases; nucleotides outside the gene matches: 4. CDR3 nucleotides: TGTGCCAGCAGCCTTTGGACAGGGAACTATGGCTACACCTTC. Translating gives CASSLWTGNYGYTF.

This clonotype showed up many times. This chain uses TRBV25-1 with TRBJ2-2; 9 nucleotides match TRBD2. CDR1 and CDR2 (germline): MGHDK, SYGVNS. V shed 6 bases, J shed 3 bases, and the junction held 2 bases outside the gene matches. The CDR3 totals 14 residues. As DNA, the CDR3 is TGTGCCAGCAGGACTAGCGGATACACCGGGGAGCTGTTTTTT. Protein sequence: CASRTSGYTGELFF.